This T cell receptor beta chain was captured in a study of T cells in localized non-small cell lung cancer. This CDR3 is built from 14 residues. Trimming removed 0 bases from V and 1 base from J, with 6 bases in between. The V gene's germline CDR1 is LNHNV and CDR2 YYDKDF (reference sequence). Generated by immunoSEQ multiplex PCR, the TCRdb table keeps only in-frame clones and is missing some. Of tens of thousands of clones listed, under 85% are singletons. The starting material was peripheral blood, obtained before any cancer treatment. This clonotype originated in a female donor of 60 years or more with stage II squamous cell lung carcinoma. The chain combines TRBV15 with TRBJ1-1; D is uncertain. The CDR3 DNA follows: TGTGCCACCAGCAGAGATTACAGGAACACTGAAGCTTTCTTT. Translation: CATSRDYRNTEAFF. Based on the CDR3 plus reference TRBV15 and TRBJ1-1, the full variable domain is DAMVIQNPRYQVTQFGKPVTLSCSQTLNHNVMYWYQQKSSQAPKLLFHYYDKDFNNEADTPDNFQSRRPNTSFCFLDIRSPGLGDTAMYLCATSRDYRNTEAFFGQGTRLTVV.